Listed below are T cell receptor beta chains from one sample, sequenced in a study of shared clonotypes between healthy human individuals. Clones were read by immunoSEQ multiplex PCR, and TCRdb kept only the in-frame ones, dropping some. The sample has around 690,000 clones; about 92% are singletons. The specimen sequenced was memory CD8+ T cells from PBMCs. All receptors come from a man between 18 and 29 years old in good health. Some clones in this sample may be carry-over from other donors' samples. The CDR3 runs from the conserved cysteine through the conserved F or W. Each record gives: D gene, clone size, J gene, V gene, CDR3 protein, CDR3 DNA. A D gene is named only where the DNA matches it firmly. A row's size may be missing; if present it is once, few, many or a size class.

- | - | TRBJ2-5 | TRBV2 | CASSEPPGETQYF | TGTGCCAGCAGTGAGCCCCCAGGGGAGACCCAGTACTTC
- | - | TRBJ2-3 | TRBV27 | CASRTDLVADTQYF | TGTGCCAGCAGGACCGACCTCGTGGCGGATACGCAGTATTTT
- | - | TRBJ2-3 | TRBV27 | CASSLFRTDTQYF | TGTGCCAGCAGTTTATTCCGCACAGATACGCAGTATTTT
- | few | TRBJ1-2 | TRBV27 | CASSWGQSYGYTF | TGTGCCAGCAGTTGGGGCCAGTCGTATGGCTACACCTTC
- | - | TRBJ2-2 | TRBV11-3 | CASSSRPGTSDTGELFF | TGTGCCAGCAGCTCCCGACCCGGGACAAGTGACACCGGGGAGCTGTTTTTT
TRBD1 | - | TRBJ1-5 | TRBV27 | CASSPGQVNQPQHF | TGTGCCAGCAGTCCGGGACAGGTGAATCAGCCCCAGCATTTT
- | once | TRBJ2-1 | TRBV29-1 | CSVEGYNEQFF | TGCAGCGTTGAAGGATACAATGAGCAGTTCTTC
- | - | TRBJ2-3 | TRBV6-6 | CASSTGLVNPDTQYF | TGTGCCAGCAGTACGGGGCTAGTTAACCCAGATACGCAGTATTTT
- | - | TRBJ2-7 | TRBV19 | CASSITRSSYEQYF | TGTGCCAGTAGTATCACCAGGAGCTCCTACGAGCAGTACTTC
- | - | TRBJ2-3 | TRBV7-9 | CASSLEGGITDTQYF | TGTGCCAGCAGCTTAGAGGGCGGGATCACAGATACGCAGTATTTT
- | once | TRBJ1-1 | TRBV6-1 | CASSEARKGAGTEAFF | TGTGCCAGCAGTGAAGCGCGGAAAGGGGCGGGGACTGAAGCTTTCTTT
TRBD1 | - | TRBJ2-7 | TRBV5-1 | CASSPKDRGYSYEQYF | TGCGCCAGCAGCCCCAAGGACAGGGGCTACTCCTACGAGCAGTACTTC
- | few | TRBJ2-1 | TRBV9 | CASSSGRGLNEQFF | TGTGCCAGCAGCTCTGGTAGGGGACTCAATGAGCAGTTCTTC
- | - | TRBJ2-7 | TRBV7-9 | CASSPHKGTYEQYF | TGTGCCAGCAGCCCGCATAAGGGAACCTACGAGCAGTACTTC
- | - | TRBJ2-7 | TRBV30 | CASNPGRGNEQYF | TGTGCCTCGAACCCGGGGAGGGGGAACGAGCAGTACTTC
- | - | TRBJ2-3 | TRBV4-1 | CASSQKSGSTDTQYF | TGCGCCAGCAGCCAAAAAAGCGGGAGCACAGATACGCAGTATTTT
- | - | TRBJ2-7 | TRBV29-1 | CSVELDDGSYEQYF | TGCAGCGTTGAACTCGACGACGGCTCCTACGAGCAGTACTTC
TRBD2 | - | TRBJ2-3 | TRBV27 | CASSLLGTSGSSHTQYF | TGTGCCAGCAGTTTATTAGGGACTAGCGGATCCTCGCATACGCAGTATTTT
TRBD2 | - | TRBJ2-2 | TRBV14 | CASSQSSGRTGELFF | TGTGCCAGCAGCCAGTCTAGCGGGAGAACCGGGGAGCTGTTTTTT
TRBD2 | - | TRBJ2-7 | TRBV4-1 | CATSTSGGSYEQYF | TGCGCCACTTCTACTAGCGGGGGATCCTACGAGCAGTACTTC
- | - | TRBJ2-1 | TRBV27 | CASGWRFNEQFF | TGTGCCAGCGGGTGGCGCTTCAATGAGCAGTTCTTC
- | - | TRBJ1-2 | TRBV11-2 | CASSLWELNDGYTF | TGTGCCAGCAGCTTGTGGGAGTTGAACGATGGCTACACCTTC
TRBD2 | few | TRBJ2-2 | TRBV4-1 | CASSPSAGDNTGELFF | TGCGCCAGCAGCCCGTCGGCGGGAGATAACACCGGGGAGCTGTTTTTT
- | - | TRBJ2-6 | TRBV27 | CASSLWLPSGANVLTF | TGTGCCAGCAGTTTATGGCTGCCCTCTGGGGCCAACGTCCTGACTTTC
- | - | TRBJ1-1 | TRBV7-9 | CASSFPENTEAFF | TGTGCCAGCAGCTTCCCTGAGAACACTGAAGCTTTCTTT
TRBD2 | - | TRBJ2-7 | TRBV5-4 | CASSLGLAEGKLTYEQYF | TGTGCCAGCAGCTTGGGACTAGCCGAAGGGAAATTGACCTACGAGCAGTACTTC
- | - | TRBJ2-2 | TRBV7-9 | CASSLPVLKGAGELFF | TGTGCCAGCAGCTTGCCGGTTCTAAAAGGCGCCGGGGAGCTGTTTTTT
- | - | TRBJ2-7 | TRBV21-1 | CASTLGPPPREQYF | TGTGCCAGCACTCTGGGGCCCCCACCGAGGGAGCAGTACTTC
TRBD1 | - | TRBJ1-1 | TRBV9 | CASSVGLGGPEAFF | TGTGCCAGCAGCGTAGGTTTAGGGGGCCCTGAAGCTTTCTTT
TRBD1 | - | TRBJ2-3 | TRBV19 | CASSIRGKDTQYF | TGTGCCAGTAGTATCAGGGGGAAAGATACGCAGTATTTT
TRBD2 | - | TRBJ2-7 | TRBV4-1 | CASSQVRTSHEQYF | TGCGCCAGCAGCCAAGTTCGGACTAGCCACGAGCAGTACTTC
- | - | TRBJ2-1 | TRBV6-4 | CASSDHGGRSYNEQFF | TGTGCCAGCAGTGACCATGGTGGGAGATCCTACAATGAGCAGTTCTTC
TRBD1 | - | TRBJ2-7 | TRBV6-5 | CASTADRGSYEQYF | TGTGCCAGCACCGCGGACAGGGGATCCTACGAGCAGTACTTC
- | - | TRBJ2-7 | TRBV30 | CAWSVKLLYEQYF | TGTGCCTGGAGTGTAAAACTCCTCTACGAGCAGTACTTC
- | - | TRBJ2-2 | TRBV30 | CAWTNGVTGELFF | TGTGCCTGGACCAACGGGGTAACCGGGGAGCTGTTTTTT
TRBD1 | - | TRBJ1-5 | TRBV28 | CASSLPSDRGRNQPQHF | TGTGCCAGCAGTTTACCTTCGGACAGGGGGCGAAACCAGCCCCAGCATTTT
- | - | TRBJ2-3 | TRBV7-9 | CASSSRGDRSTDTQYF | TGTGCCAGCAGCTCACGGGGGGACAGGTCCACAGATACGCAGTATTTT
TRBD2 | - | TRBJ2-5 | TRBV6-1 | CASSEVLAGEGETQYF | TGTGCCAGCAGTGAAGTTCTAGCGGGAGAAGGAGAGACCCAGTACTTC
TRBD2 | once | TRBJ2-1 | TRBV11-2 | CASRSIAGVYNEQFF | TGTGCCAGCAGGTCGATAGCGGGGGTCTACAATGAGCAGTTCTTC
- | once | TRBJ2-7 | TRBV13 | CASSLGAASYEQYF | TGTGCCAGCAGCCTAGGGGCTGCCTCCTACGAGCAGTACTTC
TRBD1 | once | TRBJ1-5 | TRBV7-9 | CASSSGQGNQPQHF | TGTGCCAGCAGCTCCGGACAGGGGAATCAGCCCCAGCATTTT
TRBD1 | - | TRBJ2-5 | TRBV28 | CASSRTGQETQYF | TGTGCCAGCAGTCGGACAGGGCAAGAGACCCAGTACTTC
- | - | TRBJ2-1 | TRBV7-2 | CASSATGLESYNEQFF | TGTGCCAGCAGCGCCACGGGGCTAGAATCCTACAATGAGCAGTTCTTC
- | - | TRBJ1-3 | TRBV6-5 | CASSYTASPGNTIYF | TGTGCCAGCAGTTACACGGCCAGCCCAGGAAACACCATATATTTT
TRBD2 | - | TRBJ2-1 | TRBV9 | CASSVGLAGSNEQFF | TGTGCCAGCAGCGTAGGCCTAGCGGGAAGTAATGAGCAGTTCTTC
- | - | TRBJ2-7 | TRBV28 | CASSLATVGGEQYF | TGTGCCAGCAGTTTGGCGACAGTGGGGGGCGAGCAGTACTTC
- | - | TRBJ2-7 | TRBV19 | CARHSKERSYEQYF | TGTGCCCGTCACAGTAAGGAGCGGTCCTACGAGCAGTACTTC
- | - | TRBJ2-3 | TRBV6-1 | CASWSGETDTQYF | TGTGCCAGCTGGTCAGGCGAAACAGATACGCAGTATTTT
- | - | TRBJ1-2 | TRBV7-9 | CASSTQGRNYGYTF | TGTGCCAGCAGCACCCAAGGTCGAAACTATGGCTACACCTTC
TRBD1 | once | TRBJ2-3 | TRBV5-1 | CASSSKSRDRGRDDTQYF | TGCGCCAGCAGCTCCAAGTCCCGGGACAGGGGCAGAGATGATACGCAGTATTTT
- | - | TRBJ2-1 | TRBV25-1 | CASSVGSVGNEQFF | TGTGCCAGCAGTGTCGGGAGCGTGGGGAATGAGCAGTTCTTC
- | - | TRBJ2-1 | TRBV20-1 | CSARLINEQFF | TGCAGCGCAAGACTGATCAATGAGCAGTTCTTC
- | - | TRBJ2-1 | TRBV28 | CASSPGVGRHSRFSYNEQFF | TGTGCCAGCAGTCCCGGGGTGGGGCGCCATTCGAGGTTCTCCTACAATGAGCAGTTCTTC
TRBD1 | - | TRBJ1-1 | TRBV5-4 | CASSLYSHRGLAFF | TGTGCCAGCAGCTTGTATTCCCACAGGGGGCTTGCTTTCTTT
TRBD1 | - | TRBJ2-7 | TRBV6-1 | CASKYHTGTDYEQYF | TGTGCCAGCAAATACCATACCGGGACAGACTACGAGCAGTACTTC
- | - | TRBJ1-1 | TRBV4-1 | CASSQDPQGRTEAFF | TGCGCCAGCAGCCAAGATCCCCAGGGAAGGACTGAAGCTTTCTTT
- | - | TRBJ2-7 | TRBV7-9 | CASSAGPSYEQYF | TGTGCCAGCAGCGCGGGACCCTCCTACGAGCAGTACTTC
TRBD2 | - | TRBJ2-7 | TRBV7-3 | CASSFTLPGLAGYEQYF | TGTGCCAGCAGCTTTACCCTTCCGGGACTAGCGGGATACGAGCAGTACTTC
- | - | TRBJ2-7 | TRBV6-5 | CASSFLVGHSYEQYF | TGTGCCAGCAGTTTTCTAGTCGGGCACTCCTACGAGCAGTACTTC
- | few | TRBJ2-4 | TRBV5-6 | CASSLMEGNIQYF | TGTGCCAGCAGCTTGATGGAGGGAAACATTCAGTACTTC